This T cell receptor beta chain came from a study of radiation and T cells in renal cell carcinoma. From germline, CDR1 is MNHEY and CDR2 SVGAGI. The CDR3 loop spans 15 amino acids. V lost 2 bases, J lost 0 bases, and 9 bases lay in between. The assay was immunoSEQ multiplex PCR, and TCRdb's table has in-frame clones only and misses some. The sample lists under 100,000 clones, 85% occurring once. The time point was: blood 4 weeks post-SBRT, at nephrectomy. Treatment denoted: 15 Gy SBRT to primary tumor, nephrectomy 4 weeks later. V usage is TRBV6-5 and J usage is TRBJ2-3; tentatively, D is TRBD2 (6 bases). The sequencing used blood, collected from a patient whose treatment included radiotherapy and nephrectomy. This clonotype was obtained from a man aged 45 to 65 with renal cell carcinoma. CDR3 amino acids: CASSYLGSSTDTQYF. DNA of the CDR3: TGTGCCAGCAGTTACCTCGGGAGTAGCACAGATACGCAGTATTTT.